The 10 T cell receptor beta chains reported below all come from one sample, sequenced in a study of blood T cell repertoires in COVID-19. The table came from immunoSEQ multiplex PCR; TCRdb's copy has only in-frame clones and leaves some out. The sample records some 400,000 clones, 70% to 90% being singletons. The source material was peripheral blood. The source of these receptors is a human donor in a cohort sampled during active COVID-19.

V and J are TRBV19 and TRBJ2-1, with TRBD2 identical over 14 bases. The CDR3 runs 15 residues. V was clipped by 6 bases and J by 6 bases; unmatched bases: 4. Germline V gene lookup returns CDR1 LNHDA and CDR2 SQIVND (reference sequence). The CDR3, as DNA: TGTGCCAGTAGCCGGACTAGCGGGAGGCGCAATGAGCAGTTCTTC. It codes for CASSRTSGRRNEQFF.

The J gene is TRBJ2-7, the V gene TRBV7-9, with unresolved D. The CDR3 runs 13 residues. With 3 bases removed from V and 11 bases from J, the gap between germline ends came to 17 bases. Germline V lookup: CDR1 SEHNR, CDR2 FQNEAQ (reference sequence). DNA for the CDR3: TGTGCCAGCAGCTTTTTTGGTGCGGCTTCGAAGTACTTC. Translation gives CASSFFGAASKYF.

The chain has TRBV30 and TRBJ1-4; TRBD1 matches 12 bases. Germline V CDR1 and CDR2: GTSNPN, SVGIG (reference sequence). V trimming: 4 bases; J trimming: 8 bases; junction bases outside the gene matches: 14. There are 17 residues in the CDR3. In nucleotides, the CDR3 is TGTGCCTGGACCTCCGGGACAGGGGGCGAGGCGTGGGAAAAACTGTTTTTT. It is translated as CAWTSGTGGEAWEKLFF.

The chain recombines TRBV19 with TRBJ1-2, with 10 positions matching TRBD1. The CDR3 sequence is 13 residues long. Germline lookup yields CDR1 LNHDA and CDR2 SQIVND (reference sequence). V was pared by 5 bases and J by 6 bases, with 3 bases of the junction left unmatched. CDR3 coding DNA: TGTGCCAGTAGTCCGGACAGGGGGGATGGCTACACCTTC. Residues: CASSPDRGDGYTF.

As concerns this clone: The sample holds other DNA sequences that translate to the same CDR3. The chain links TRBV9 to TRBJ2-3; 13 nucleotides agree with TRBD2. The CDR3 sequence is 15 residues long. J lost 6 bases, V lost 1 base, and 2 bases had no gene match. CDR1 and CDR2 (germline): SGDLS, YYNGEE. CDR3 loop: CASSVTSGGADTQYF. The CDR3 nucleotides are TGTGCCAGCAGCGTAACTAGCGGGGGGGCGGATACGCAGTATTTT.

V and J are TRBV11-2 and TRBJ2-3, with 7 bases aligning to TRBD1. This CDR3 is 16 amino acids long. Germline loops: CDR1 SGHAT, CDR2 FQNNGV. With V trimmed by 1 base and J by 4 bases, 8 bases remained unmatched. CDR3 amino acids: CASSLGRGGAADTQYF. The CDR3 DNA sequence: TGTGCCAGCAGCTTAGGACGAGGGGGCGCGGCAGATACGCAGTATTTT.

This clone was observed a handful of times. The V gene is TRBV3-1 (or the pseudogene TRBV3-2), the J gene TRBJ1-3; D is unclear. The CDR3 has 16 amino acids. Germline assignment: CDR1 LGHDT and CDR2 YNNKEL (reference sequence). The V end lost 2 bases, the J end lost 4 bases, and 15 bases lay between the germline ends. The DNA for the CDR3 is TGTGCCAGCAGCCAAAGAGAGGGATCAAAGGGAAACACCATATATTTT. Translation gives CASSQREGSKGNTIYF.

This chain links TRBV11-2 with TRBJ2-2; 10 bases are shared with TRBD2. Germline V lookup: CDR1 SGHAT, CDR2 FQNNGV. Trimming removed 5 bases from V and 7 bases from J; junction bases left unmatched: 7. This CDR3 contains 15 residues. The CDR3 DNA sequence: TGTGCCAGCAGCCCTGGGACTAGCGAGGGCGGGGAGCTGTTTTTT. This codes for CASSPGTSEGGELFF.

V gene TRBV6-5 combines with J gene TRBJ2-7; 9 positions match TRBD1. The CDR3 spans 15 residues. J lost 0 bases, V lost 6 bases, and 6 bases had no gene match. Germline CDR1 reads MNHEY; CDR2 reads SVGAGI. CDR3 amino acids: CASRVGTGSSYEQYF. DNA for the CDR3: TGTGCCAGCAGGGTTGGGACAGGGAGCTCCTACGAGCAGTACTTC.

About this clone itself: This sample also contains other DNA sequences that code for the same CDR3. The chain has TRBV29-1 and TRBJ1-2; D not certain. Germline CDR1 and CDR2: SQVTM and ANQGSEA. With 7 bases removed from V and 1 base from J, the gap between germline ends came to 10 bases. The CDR3 runs to 12 residues. The CDR3 region has the DNA TGCAGCGCTGGGCGGGGTAACTATGGCTACACCTTC. Amino acids: CSAGRGNYGYTF.